This T cell receptor beta chain was sequenced for a study of blood T cell repertoires in COVID-19. This clone came up a few times. V gave up 9 bases and J gave up 7 bases, with 16 bases separating them. The CDR3 runs to 13 residues. The method was immunoSEQ multiplex PCR; TCRdb's version includes in-frame clones alone and lacks a portion of them. Of some 68,000 clones listed, 87% are singletons. Seattle-derived patients entered the study during active infection and were followed longitudinally. V is TRBV12-3 or TRBV12-4 and J is TRBJ2-1; D is possibly TRBD2 (6 bases). The sequence was obtained from a woman aged 45 to 65 with COVID-19, enrolled during active disease. Source material: peripheral blood. CDR3 coding DNA: TGTGCCAGTACCTCCTGGGAGGCGAATGAGCAGTTCTTC. Residues: CASTSWEANEQFF.